These T cell receptor beta chains were read from a single sample in a study of blood T cell repertoires in COVID-19. Clones were read by immunoSEQ multiplex PCR, and TCRdb kept only the in-frame ones, dropping some. The sample lists around 300,000 clones, about nine tenths seen once, with under 2.5% in the top ten. Specimen: PBMCs or T cells enriched from blood (not recorded which). All receptors come from a woman between 55 and 75 years old who had recovered from COVID-19. Both conserved end residues are part of each CDR3. Each record gives: V gene, CDR3 length, J gene, CDR3 protein.

TRBV5-8,13,TRBJ1-1,CASSRGVNTEAFF
TRBV21-1,13,TRBJ1-1,CASSTPRGRGAFF
TRBV29-1,12,TRBJ2-7,CSVTGGPYEQYF
TRBV6-5,15,TRBJ1-2,CASSYTSGGTKGYTF
TRBV27,16,TRBJ1-4,CASSFRQTSTNEKLFF
TRBV4-1,17,TRBJ2-1,CASSPTSGRASGNEQFF
TRBV5-5,16,TRBJ1-3,CASSTEQGALGNTIYF
TRBV21-1,15,TRBJ2-4,CASSKERGAKNIQYF
TRBV4-2,15,TRBJ2-1,CASSQSGITYNEQFF
TRBV29-1,15,TRBJ2-1,CSAGGLAGPYNEQFF
TRBV6-5,14,TRBJ1-1,CASRVQGLNTEAFF
TRBV7-9,13,TRBJ1-4,CASGDTGDEKLFF
TRBV5-1,15,TRBJ1-1,CASSVEVYLNTEAFF